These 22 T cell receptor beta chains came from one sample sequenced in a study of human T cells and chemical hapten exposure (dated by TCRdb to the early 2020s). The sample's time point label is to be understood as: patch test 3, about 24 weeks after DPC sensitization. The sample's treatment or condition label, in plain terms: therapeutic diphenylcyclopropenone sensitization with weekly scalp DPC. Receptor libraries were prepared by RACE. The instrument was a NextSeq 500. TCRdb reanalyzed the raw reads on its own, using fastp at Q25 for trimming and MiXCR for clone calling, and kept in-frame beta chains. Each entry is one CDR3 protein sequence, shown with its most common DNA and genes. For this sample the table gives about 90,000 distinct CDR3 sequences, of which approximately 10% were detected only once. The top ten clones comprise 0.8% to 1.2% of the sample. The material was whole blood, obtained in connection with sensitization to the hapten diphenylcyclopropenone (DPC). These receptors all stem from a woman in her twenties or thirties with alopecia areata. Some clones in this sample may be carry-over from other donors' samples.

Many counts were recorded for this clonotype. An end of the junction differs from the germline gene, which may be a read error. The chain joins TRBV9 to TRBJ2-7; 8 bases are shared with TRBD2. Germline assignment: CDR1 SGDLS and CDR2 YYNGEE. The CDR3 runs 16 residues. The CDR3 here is CASSVAVSGKSSEQYF. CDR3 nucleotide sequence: TGTGCCAGCAGCGTAGCTGTTAGCGGGAAATCCTCCGAGCAGTACTTC.

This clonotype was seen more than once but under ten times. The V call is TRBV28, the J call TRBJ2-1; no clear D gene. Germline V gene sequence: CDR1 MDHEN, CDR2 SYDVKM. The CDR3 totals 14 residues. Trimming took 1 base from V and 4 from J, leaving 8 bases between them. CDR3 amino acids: CASSLLASYNEQFF. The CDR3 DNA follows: TGTGCCAGCAGTTTATTGGCGTCGTACAATGAGCAGTTCTTC.

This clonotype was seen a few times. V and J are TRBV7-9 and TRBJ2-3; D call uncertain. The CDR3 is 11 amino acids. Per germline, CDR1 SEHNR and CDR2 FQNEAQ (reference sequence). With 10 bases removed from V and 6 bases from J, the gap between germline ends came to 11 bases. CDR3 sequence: CATPTHDTQYF. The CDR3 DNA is TGTGCCACCCCCACCCACGATACGCAGTATTTT. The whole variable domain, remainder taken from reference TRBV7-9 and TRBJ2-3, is DTGVSQNPRHKITKRGQNVTFRCDPISEHNRLYWYRQTLGQGPEFLTYFQNEAQLEKSRLLSDRFSAERPKGSFSTLEIQRTEQGDSAMYLCATPTHDTQYFGPGTRLTVL.

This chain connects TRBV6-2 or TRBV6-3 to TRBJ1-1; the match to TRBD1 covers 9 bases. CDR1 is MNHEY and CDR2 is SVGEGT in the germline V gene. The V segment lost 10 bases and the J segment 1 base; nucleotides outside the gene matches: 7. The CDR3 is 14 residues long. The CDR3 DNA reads TGTGCCACCCGGACAGGGGCTCAGAACACTGAAGCTTTCTTT. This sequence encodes CATRTGAQNTEAFF.

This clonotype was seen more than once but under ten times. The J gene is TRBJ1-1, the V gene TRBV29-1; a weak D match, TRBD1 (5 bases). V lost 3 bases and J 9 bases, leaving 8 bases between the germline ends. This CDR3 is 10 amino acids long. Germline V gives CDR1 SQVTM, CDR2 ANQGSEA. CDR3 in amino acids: CSVDTGKAFF. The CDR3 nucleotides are TGCAGCGTTGACACAGGCAAAGCTTTCTTT.

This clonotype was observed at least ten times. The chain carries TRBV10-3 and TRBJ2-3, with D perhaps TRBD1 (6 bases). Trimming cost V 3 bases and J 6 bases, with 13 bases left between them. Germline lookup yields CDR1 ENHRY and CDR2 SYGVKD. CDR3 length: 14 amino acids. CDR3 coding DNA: TGTGCCATCAGTGACGCCAGGGGAGACGATACGCAGTATTTT. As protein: CAISDARGDDTQYF.

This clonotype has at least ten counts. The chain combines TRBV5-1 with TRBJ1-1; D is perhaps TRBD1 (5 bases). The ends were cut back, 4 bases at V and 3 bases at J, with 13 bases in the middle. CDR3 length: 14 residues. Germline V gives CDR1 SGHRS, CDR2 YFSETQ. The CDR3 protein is CASSPGFEDTEAFF. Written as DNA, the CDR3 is TGCGCCAGCAGCCCAGGGTTTGAGGACACTGAAGCTTTCTTT.

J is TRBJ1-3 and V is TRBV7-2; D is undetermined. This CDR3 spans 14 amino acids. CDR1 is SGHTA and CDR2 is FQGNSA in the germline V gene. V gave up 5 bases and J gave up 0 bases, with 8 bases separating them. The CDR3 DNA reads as TGTGCCAGCAGCCGTGGAAACTCTGGAAACACCATATATTTT. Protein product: CASSRGNSGNTIYF.

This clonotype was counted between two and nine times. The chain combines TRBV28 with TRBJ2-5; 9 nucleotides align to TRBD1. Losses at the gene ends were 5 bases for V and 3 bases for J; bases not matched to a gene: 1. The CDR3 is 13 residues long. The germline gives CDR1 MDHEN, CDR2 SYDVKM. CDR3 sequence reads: CASSRQGEETQYF. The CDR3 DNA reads TGTGCCAGCAGTAGACAGGGGGAAGAGACCCAGTACTTC.

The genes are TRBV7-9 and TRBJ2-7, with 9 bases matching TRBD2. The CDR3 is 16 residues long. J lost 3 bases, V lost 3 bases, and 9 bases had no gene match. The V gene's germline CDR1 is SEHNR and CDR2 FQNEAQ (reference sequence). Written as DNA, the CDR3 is TGTGCCAGCAGCTTCGCCCCTAGCGGGGCTAACTACGAGCAGTACTTC. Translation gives CASSFAPSGANYEQYF.

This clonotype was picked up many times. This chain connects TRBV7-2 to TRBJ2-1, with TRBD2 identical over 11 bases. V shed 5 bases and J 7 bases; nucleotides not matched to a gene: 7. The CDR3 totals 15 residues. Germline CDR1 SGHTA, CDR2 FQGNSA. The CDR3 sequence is CASSNLAGGSNEQFF. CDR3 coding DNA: TGTGCCAGCAGCAACCTAGCGGGAGGATCAAATGAGCAGTTCTTC.

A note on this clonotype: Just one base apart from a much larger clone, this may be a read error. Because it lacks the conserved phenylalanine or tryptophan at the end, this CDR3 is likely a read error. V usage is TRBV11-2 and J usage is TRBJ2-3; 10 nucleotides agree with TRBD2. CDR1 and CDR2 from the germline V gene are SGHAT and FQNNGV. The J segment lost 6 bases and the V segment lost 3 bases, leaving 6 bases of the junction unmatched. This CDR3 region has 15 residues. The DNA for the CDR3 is TGTGCCAGCAGCTTTAGCGGGGGGAACGGGGATACGCAGTATTTA. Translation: CASSFSGGNGDTQYL.

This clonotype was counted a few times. The DNA for the CDR3 is TGTGCCTGGAGTGAGGGTAGCGGGAATTACGAGCAGTACTTC. Its protein is CAWSEGSGNYEQYF. The chain links TRBV30 to TRBJ2-7, with TRBD2 matching 8 bases. The CDR3 runs to 14 residues. Germline V gene data show CDR1 as GTSNPN and CDR2 as SVGIG (reference sequence). V was clipped by 1 base and J by 4 bases; unmatched bases: 6.

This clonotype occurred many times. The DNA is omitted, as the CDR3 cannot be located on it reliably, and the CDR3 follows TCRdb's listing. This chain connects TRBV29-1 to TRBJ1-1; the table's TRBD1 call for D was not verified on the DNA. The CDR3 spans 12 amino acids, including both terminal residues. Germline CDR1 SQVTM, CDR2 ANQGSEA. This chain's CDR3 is CSVGSGTGLTFF.

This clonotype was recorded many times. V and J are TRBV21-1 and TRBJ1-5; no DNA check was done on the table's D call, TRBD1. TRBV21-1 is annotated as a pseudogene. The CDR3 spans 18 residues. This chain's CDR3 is CASSKDFGGGLADQPQHF. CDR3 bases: TGTGCCAGCAGCAAAGATTTTGGAGGGGGGTTGGCGGATCAGCCCCAGCATTTT.

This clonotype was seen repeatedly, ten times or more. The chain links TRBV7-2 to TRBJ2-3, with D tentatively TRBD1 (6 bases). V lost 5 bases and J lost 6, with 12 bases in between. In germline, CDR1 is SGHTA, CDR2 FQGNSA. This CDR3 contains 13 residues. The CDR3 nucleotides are TGTGCCAGCAGCGGAACAGGGTTGGATACGCAGTATTTT. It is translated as CASSGTGLDTQYF.

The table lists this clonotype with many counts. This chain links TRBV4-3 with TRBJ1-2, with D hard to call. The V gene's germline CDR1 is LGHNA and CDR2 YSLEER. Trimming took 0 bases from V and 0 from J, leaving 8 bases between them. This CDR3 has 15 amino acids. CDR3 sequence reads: CASSQESTSNYGYTF. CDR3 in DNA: TGCGCCAGCAGCCAAGAGTCGACATCTAACTATGGCTACACCTTC.

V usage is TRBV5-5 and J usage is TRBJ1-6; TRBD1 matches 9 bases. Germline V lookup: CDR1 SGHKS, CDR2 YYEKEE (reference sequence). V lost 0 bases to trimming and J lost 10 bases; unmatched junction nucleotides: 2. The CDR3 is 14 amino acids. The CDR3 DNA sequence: TGTGCCAGCAGCTTGGGACAGGGGGAGTCACCCCTCCACTTT. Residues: CASSLGQGESPLHF.

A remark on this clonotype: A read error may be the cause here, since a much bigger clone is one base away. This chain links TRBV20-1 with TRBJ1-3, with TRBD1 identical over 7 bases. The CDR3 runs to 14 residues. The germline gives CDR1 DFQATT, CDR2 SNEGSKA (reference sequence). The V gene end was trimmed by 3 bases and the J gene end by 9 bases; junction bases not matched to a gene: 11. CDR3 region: CSASTGTVARTIYF. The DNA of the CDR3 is TGCAGTGCTAGCACCGGGACAGTGGCTCGCACCATATATTTT.

The CDR3 is CASSQDIGTSNYGYTF. For the CDR3, the DNA is TGTGCCAGCAGCCAAGATATCGGGACCTCTAACTATGGCTACACCTTC. The V call is TRBV3-1, the J call TRBJ1-2; TRBD1 is a possible D gene (5 bases). V was pared by 0 bases and J by 0 bases, with 11 bases between. Germline-derived CDR1 and CDR2 are LGHDT and YNNKEL (reference sequence). This CDR3 has 16 residues.

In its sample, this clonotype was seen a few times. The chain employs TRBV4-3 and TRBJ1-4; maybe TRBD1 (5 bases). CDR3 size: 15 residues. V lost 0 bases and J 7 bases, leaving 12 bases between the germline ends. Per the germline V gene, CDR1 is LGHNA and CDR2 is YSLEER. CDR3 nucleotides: TGCGCCAGCAGCCAAGAGTATCAGGGCTTTGAAAAACTGTTTTTT. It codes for CASSQEYQGFEKLFF.

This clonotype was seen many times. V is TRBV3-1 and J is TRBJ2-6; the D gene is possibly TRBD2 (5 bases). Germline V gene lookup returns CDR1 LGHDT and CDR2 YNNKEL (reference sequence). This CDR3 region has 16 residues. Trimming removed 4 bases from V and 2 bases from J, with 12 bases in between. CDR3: CASSRLSGTGANVLTF. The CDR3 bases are TGTGCCAGCAGCCGCTTATCGGGGACTGGGGCCAACGTCCTGACTTTC.